These 13 T cell receptor beta chains were all obtained from the same sample, sequenced in a study of CD8 T cells in ankylosing spondylitis (TCRdb year 2017). Library method: 5' RACE. Data came from an Illumina HiSeq 2500. TCRdb reprocessing: public reads trimmed at Q25 with fastp, clones called with MiXCR, in-frame beta chains kept. Each entry merges the rows of one CDR3 protein and shows their most common DNA and genes. This sample lists 150,000 to 200,000 distinct CDR3 sequences; around a sixth were detected once. The ten largest clones take up around 4.1% of the sample. The sequencing input was blood, either unsorted or a sorted T cell fraction (not recorded which). All receptors come from a male donor aged 5-29 years with ankylosing spondylitis or in good health (not recorded which). Donor details come from another sample of the same person, matched by shared clones.

This clonotype was counted a few times. The chain employs TRBV19 and TRBJ1-2; D remains unclear. CDR3 size: 15 residues. V was clipped by 7 bases and J by 4 bases, with 19 bases between them. Germline-derived CDR1 and CDR2 are LNHDA and SQIVND (reference sequence). In DNA, the CDR3 is TGTGCCAGTATCAGAGTCGCGGAGTGGGGCTATGGCTACACCTTC. Translation gives CASIRVAEWGYGYTF.

In its sample, this clonotype was seen many times. V and J are TRBV6-1 and TRBJ2-5; 11 nucleotides line up with TRBD2. The CDR3 spans 14 residues. In germline, CDR1 is MNHNS, CDR2 SASEGT. J lost 5 bases, V lost 7 bases, and 6 bases had no gene match. Here the CDR3 reads CASILTSGTETQYF. Here the CDR3 DNA reads TGTGCCAGCATCCTGACTAGCGGGACTGAGACCCAGTACTTC.

This clonotype has at least ten counts. The rearrangement joins TRBV3-1 to TRBJ2-3; TRBD2 matches at 13 bases. The V gene's germline CDR1 is LGHDT and CDR2 YNNKEL (reference sequence). The CDR3 runs 14 residues. V trimming: 4 bases; J trimming: 6 bases; junction bases outside the gene matches: 1. This CDR3 is CASSRTSGSDTQYF. In nucleotides, the CDR3 is TGTGCCAGCAGCCGGACTAGCGGGAGTGATACGCAGTATTTT.

This clonotype has a count of ten or more. The genes are TRBV6-6 and TRBJ2-1; 7 bases match TRBD2. Germline V gives CDR1 MNHNY, CDR2 SVGAGI (reference sequence). This CDR3 region has 12 residues. V lost 7 bases and J lost 9; bases outside the gene matches: 6. The CDR3 DNA reads TGTGCCAGCAAGGAGGGAGGGCGTGAGCAGTTCTTC. Residues: CASKEGGREQFF.

In its sample, this clonotype was seen many times. This chain uses TRBV20-1 with TRBJ2-1; perhaps TRBD2 as D (6 bases). Germline assignment: CDR1 DFQATT and CDR2 SNEGSKA (reference sequence). The CDR3 length is 15 residues. The ends were cut back, 6 bases at V and 9 bases at J, with 24 bases in the middle. CDR3 region: CSARRAGSVMGEQFF. The CDR3 DNA is TGCAGTGCCAGGAGGGCAGGCTCGGTGATGGGTGAGCAGTTCTTC.

At least ten counts were recorded for this clonotype. The rearrangement links TRBV9 to TRBJ2-2, with D perhaps TRBD2 (5 bases). Per germline, CDR1 SGDLS and CDR2 YYNGEE. Trimming took 0 bases from V and 5 from J, leaving 14 bases between them. This CDR3 region has 16 residues. Here the CDR3 reads CASSVVSSFITGELFF. The CDR3 nucleotides are TGTGCCAGCAGCGTAGTCTCTAGCTTCATTACCGGGGAGCTGTTTTTT.

This clonotype was seen repeatedly, ten times or more. The J gene is TRBJ1-1, the V gene TRBV29-1; D perhaps matches TRBD1 (5 bases). The CDR3 totals 13 residues. Looked up from germline, CDR1 is SQVTM and CDR2 is ANQGSEA. The V end was cut by 3 bases, the J end by 1 base, with 9 bases between. The CDR3 coding sequence is TGCAGCGTTGACAGGGCTCAGAACACTGAAGCTTTCTTT. Translating gives CSVDRAQNTEAFF.

This clonotype was counted at least ten times. In nucleotides, the CDR3 is TGTGCCAGCAGCTTAGAGTTCGTGGAGACCCAGTACTTC. Translation gives CASSLEFVETQYF. This chain uses TRBV7-2 with TRBJ2-5; D gene uncertain. Germline V gene sequence: CDR1 SGHTA, CDR2 FQGNSA. The CDR3 length is 13 residues. The germline V and J ends were trimmed by 1 base and 5 bases, with 8 bases remaining between them.

The chain has TRBV28 and TRBJ1-1, with D maybe TRBD1 (5 bases). The CDR3 runs 14 residues. Trimming stripped 6 bases from V and 4 bases from J, with 15 bases between. Looked up from germline, CDR1 is MDHEN and CDR2 is SYDVKM. The CDR3 region is CASSSWLGGTEAFF. DNA of the CDR3: TGTGCCAGCAGCAGTTGGTTGGGGGGCACTGAAGCTTTCTTT.

This clonotype was observed at least ten times. The chain is built from TRBV6-5 and TRBJ2-1, with TRBD2 identical over 7 bases. The CDR3 totals 16 residues. The germline V gene has CDR1 MNHEY and CDR2 SVGAGI. With V trimmed by 5 bases and J by 0 bases, 7 bases remained unmatched. The CDR3 coding sequence is TGTGCCAGCAGTCTCCGGGCTAGCGGCTCCTACAATGAGCAGTTCTTC. It codes for CASSLRASGSYNEQFF.

This clonotype was recorded many times. CDR3 loop: CASSSPLFKNRDTGKNIQYF. CDR3 DNA sequence: TGTGCCAGCAGCTCACCCCTCTTTAAGAACCGGGACACCGGGAAAAACATTCAGTACTTC. This chain uses TRBV7-8 with TRBJ2-4; D is possibly TRBD1 (6 bases). Germline CDR1 SGHVS, CDR2 FQNEAQ. There are 20 residues in the CDR3. V was shortened by 4 bases and J by 4 bases, with 29 bases between the two germline ends.

This clonotype appeared many times. The chain is built from TRBV12-5 and TRBJ2-3, with 7 positions matching TRBD2. V dropped 7 bases and J dropped 4; count of bases not matched to a gene: 5. The germline V gene encodes CDR1 LGHNT and CDR2 FRNRAP. There are 13 residues in the CDR3. The CDR3 here is CASATAGADTQYF. The CDR3 coding sequence is TGTGCTAGTGCCACCGCGGGGGCAGATACGCAGTATTTT. The variable domain in full, completed from reference TRBV12-5 and TRBJ2-3, reads DARVTQTPRHKVTEMGQEVTMRCQPILGHNTVFWYRQTMMQGLELLAYFRNRAPLDDSGMPKDRFSAEMPDATLATLKIQPSEPRDSAVYFCASATAGADTQYFGPGTRLTVL.

The chain couples TRBV23-1 to TRBJ2-7; perhaps TRBD2 as D (6 bases). TRBV23-1 is labeled an ORF, and its function is uncertain. V was pared by 4 bases and J by 5 bases, with 21 bases between. The CDR3 is 16 residues long. This CDR3 is CASSLMDYSPHNEQYF. CDR3 bases: TGCGCCAGCAGTCTAATGGACTATTCTCCCCACAACGAGCAGTACTTC.